The 5 T cell receptor beta chains below come from one sample, sequenced in a study of response to subunit inactivated influenza vaccine. TCRdb fed the RT-PCR reads into MiXCR, producing one record per CDR3 protein. The sample lists about 800,000 distinct CDR3 sequences, roughly 20% occurring once. The sequences come from PBMCs from blood, collected 5 days after vaccination. These receptors were taken from a man between 45 and 60 years old who received an inactivated influenza vaccine.

This clonotype was seen only a few times. The CDR3 bases are TGTGCCAGCAGCAGCAGACAGAGCTCCTACGAGCAGTACTTC. Protein product: CASSSRQSSYEQYF. V is TRBV4-2 and J is TRBJ2-7; TRBD1 might be the D (5 bases). The CDR3 is 14 residues long. Deletions cut 5 bases from V and 0 bases from J, with 11 bases between. Germline lookup yields CDR1 LGHNA and CDR2 YNFKEQ.

The J gene is TRBJ2-7, the V gene TRBV12-3 or TRBV12-4; D unresolved. The V end lost 8 bases, the J end lost 8 bases, and 16 bases lay between the germline ends. The CDR3 contains 12 residues. The CDR3 DNA reads as TGTGCCAGCGTATCCCCCGACTTAAAGCAGTACTTC. Its translation: CASVSPDLKQYF.

The table lists this clonotype with a few counts. The chain is built from TRBV18 and TRBJ2-1; D gene unclear. The CDR3 runs to 15 residues. Trimming removed 6 bases at V and 0 bases at J, with 12 bases between. In germline, CDR1 is KGHSH, CDR2 LQKENI. CDR3 DNA: TGTGCCAGCTCTGTCTACTCGAGCTCCTACAATGAGCAGTTCTTC. Translated, it gives CASSVYSSSYNEQFF. The full variable domain, its missing parts supplied by reference TRBV18 and TRBJ2-1, is NAGVMQNPRHLVRRRGQEARLRCSPMKGHSHVYWYRQLPEEGLKFMVYLQKENIIDESGMPKERFSAEFPKEGPSILRIQQVVRGDSAAYFCASSVYSSSYNEQFFGPGTRLTVL.

This clonotype was picked up one time. This chain connects TRBV7-9 to TRBJ1-1; 11 nucleotides match TRBD1. The V and J ends lost 5 bases and 3 bases, in that order; junction bases with no gene match: 8. Germline V gives CDR1 SEHNR, CDR2 FQNEAQ (reference sequence). This CDR3 has 16 amino acids. The CDR3 sequence: CASSLPGTGGDTEAFF. The CDR3 DNA follows: TGTGCCAGCAGCCTACCCGGGACAGGGGGTGACACTGAAGCTTTCTTT.

This chain joins TRBV20-1 and TRBJ1-2; perhaps TRBD1 as D (5 bases). Looked up from germline, CDR1 is DFQATT and CDR2 is SNEGSKA (reference sequence). V lost 2 bases to trimming and J lost 3 bases, with 10 bases between them. This CDR3 is built from 13 residues. CDR3 residues: CSARHQGDYGYTF. In nucleotides, the CDR3 is TGCAGTGCTAGACACCAGGGAGACTATGGCTACACCTTC.